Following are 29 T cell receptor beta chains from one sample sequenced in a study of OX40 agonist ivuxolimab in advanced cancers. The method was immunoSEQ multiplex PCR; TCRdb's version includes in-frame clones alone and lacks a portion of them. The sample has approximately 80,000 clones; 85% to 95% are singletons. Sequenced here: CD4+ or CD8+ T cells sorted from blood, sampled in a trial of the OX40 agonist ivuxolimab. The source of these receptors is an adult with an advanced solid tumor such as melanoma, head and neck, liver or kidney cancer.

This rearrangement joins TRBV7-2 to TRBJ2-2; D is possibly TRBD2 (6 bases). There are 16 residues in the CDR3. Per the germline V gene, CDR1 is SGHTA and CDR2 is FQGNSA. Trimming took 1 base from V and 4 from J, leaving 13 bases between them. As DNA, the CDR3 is TGTGCCAGCAGCTTAGGCCAGGCGGGGTTCACCGGGGAGCTGTTTTTT. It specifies CASSLGQAGFTGELFF.

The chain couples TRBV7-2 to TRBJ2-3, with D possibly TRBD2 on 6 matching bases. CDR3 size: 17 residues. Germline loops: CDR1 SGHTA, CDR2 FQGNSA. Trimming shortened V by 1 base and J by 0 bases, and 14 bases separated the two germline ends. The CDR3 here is CASSLGLAGTSTDTQYF. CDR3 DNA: TGTGCCAGCAGCTTAGGGCTGGCGGGGACGAGCACAGATACGCAGTATTTT.

The CDR3 spells CASSVAGTSVTQYF. The CDR3 DNA follows: TGTGCCAGCAGCGTAGCCGGGACTAGCGTGACCCAGTACTTC. The J gene is TRBJ2-5, the V gene TRBV9; 10 bases map to TRBD2. Germline CDR1 is SGDLS and CDR2 is YYNGEE. Trimming cost V 0 bases and J 7 bases; bases outside gene matches: 3. This CDR3 spans 14 amino acids.

The CDR3 sequence: CASSFLAGTGGHEQYF. The CDR3 bases are TGTGCCAGCAGTTTCCTAGCCGGGACAGGGGGCCACGAGCAGTACTTC. This chain links TRBV5-4 with TRBJ2-7, with TRBD1 identical over 12 bases. Per germline, CDR1 SGHNT and CDR2 YYREEE (reference sequence). V was clipped by 5 bases and J by 5 bases; unmatched bases: 11. This CDR3 spans 16 amino acids.

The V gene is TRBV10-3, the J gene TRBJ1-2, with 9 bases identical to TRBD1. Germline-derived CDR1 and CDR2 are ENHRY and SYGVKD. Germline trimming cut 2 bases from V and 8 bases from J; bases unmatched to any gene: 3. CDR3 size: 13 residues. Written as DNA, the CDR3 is TGTGCCATCAGTGAGCAGGGACAGGGCGGCTACACCTTC. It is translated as CAISEQGQGGYTF.

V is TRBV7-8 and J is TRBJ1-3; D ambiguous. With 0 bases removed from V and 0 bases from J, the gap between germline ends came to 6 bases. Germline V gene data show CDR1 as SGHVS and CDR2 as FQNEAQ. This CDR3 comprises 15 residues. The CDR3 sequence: CASSLAGPSGNTIYF. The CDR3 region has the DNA TGTGCCAGCAGCTTAGCAGGACCCTCTGGAAACACCATATATTTT.

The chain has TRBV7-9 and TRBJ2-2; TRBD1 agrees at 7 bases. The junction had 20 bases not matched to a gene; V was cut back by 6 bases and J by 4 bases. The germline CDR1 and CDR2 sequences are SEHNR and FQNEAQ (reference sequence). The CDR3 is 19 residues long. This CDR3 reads CASRAYRGAVTGPTGELFF. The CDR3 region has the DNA TGTGCCAGCAGAGCTTATCGGGGAGCGGTGACAGGGCCCACCGGGGAGCTGTTTTTT.

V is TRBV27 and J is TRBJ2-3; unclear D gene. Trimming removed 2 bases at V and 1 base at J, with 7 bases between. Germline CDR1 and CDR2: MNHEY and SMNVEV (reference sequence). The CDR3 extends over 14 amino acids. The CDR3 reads CASSLEDRTDTQYF. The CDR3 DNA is TGTGCCAGCAGTTTAGAGGACCGCACAGATACGCAGTATTTT.

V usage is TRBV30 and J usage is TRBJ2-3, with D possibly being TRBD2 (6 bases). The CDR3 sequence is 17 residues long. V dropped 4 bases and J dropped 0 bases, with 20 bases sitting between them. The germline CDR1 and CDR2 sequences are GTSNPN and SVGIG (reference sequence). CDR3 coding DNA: TGTGCCTGGACCGCCGGGTGGGGGAGGCCTAGCACAGATACGCAGTATTTT. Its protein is CAWTAGWGRPSTDTQYF.

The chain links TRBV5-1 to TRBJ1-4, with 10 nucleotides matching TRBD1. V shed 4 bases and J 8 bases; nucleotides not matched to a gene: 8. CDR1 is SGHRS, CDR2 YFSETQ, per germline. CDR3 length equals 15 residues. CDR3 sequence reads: CASSQTGDRGEKLFF. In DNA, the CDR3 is TGCGCCAGCAGCCAGACGGGGGACAGGGGAGAAAAACTGTTTTTT.

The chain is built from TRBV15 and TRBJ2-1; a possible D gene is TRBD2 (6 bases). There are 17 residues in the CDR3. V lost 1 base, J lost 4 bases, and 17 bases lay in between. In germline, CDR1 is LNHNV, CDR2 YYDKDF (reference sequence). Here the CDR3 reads CATSRARSGGDYNEQFF. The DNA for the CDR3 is TGTGCCACCAGCAGAGCTCGTTCCGGGGGAGATTACAATGAGCAGTTCTTC.

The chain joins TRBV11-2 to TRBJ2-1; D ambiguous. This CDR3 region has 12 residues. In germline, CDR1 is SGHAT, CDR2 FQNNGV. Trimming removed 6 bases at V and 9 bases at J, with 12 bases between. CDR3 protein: CASSLSWGEQFF. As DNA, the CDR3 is TGTGCCAGCAGTCTGTCGTGGGGTGAGCAGTTCTTC.

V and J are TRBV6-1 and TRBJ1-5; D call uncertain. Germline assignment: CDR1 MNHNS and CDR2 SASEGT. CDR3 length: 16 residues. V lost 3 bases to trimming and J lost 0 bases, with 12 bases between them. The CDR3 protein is CASSDLLPISNQPQHF. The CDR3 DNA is TGTGCCAGCAGTGATTTGCTACCGATTAGCAATCAGCCCCAGCATTTT.

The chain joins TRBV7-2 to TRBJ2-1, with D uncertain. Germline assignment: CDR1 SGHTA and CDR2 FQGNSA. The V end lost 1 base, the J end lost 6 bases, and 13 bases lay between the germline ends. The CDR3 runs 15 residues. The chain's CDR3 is CASSLGQPGINEQFF. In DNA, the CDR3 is TGTGCCAGCAGCTTAGGGCAACCTGGGATCAATGAGCAGTTCTTC.

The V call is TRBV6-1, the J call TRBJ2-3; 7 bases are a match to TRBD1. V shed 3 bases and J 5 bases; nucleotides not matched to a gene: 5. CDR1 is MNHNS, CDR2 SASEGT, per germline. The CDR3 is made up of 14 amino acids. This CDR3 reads CASSEGRGRDTQYF. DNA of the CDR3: TGTGCCAGCAGTGAGGGCAGGGGGAGAGATACGCAGTATTTT.

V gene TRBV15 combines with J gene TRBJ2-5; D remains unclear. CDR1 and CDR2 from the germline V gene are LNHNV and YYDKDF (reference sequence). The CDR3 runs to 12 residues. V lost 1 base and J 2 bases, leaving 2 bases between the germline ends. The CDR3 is CATSRVQETQYF. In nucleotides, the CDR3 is TGTGCCACCAGCAGAGTGCAAGAGACCCAGTACTTC.

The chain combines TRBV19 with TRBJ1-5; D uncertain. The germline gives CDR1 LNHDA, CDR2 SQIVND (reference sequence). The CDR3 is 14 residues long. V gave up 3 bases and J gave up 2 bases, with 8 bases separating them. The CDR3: CASSISRGNQPQHF. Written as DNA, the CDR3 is TGTGCCAGTAGTATCTCTAGGGGCAATCAGCCCCAGCATTTT.

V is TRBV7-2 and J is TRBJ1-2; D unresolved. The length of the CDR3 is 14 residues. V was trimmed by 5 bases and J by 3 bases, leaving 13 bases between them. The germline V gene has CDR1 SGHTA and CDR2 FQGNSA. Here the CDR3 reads CASSQGHLDYGYTF. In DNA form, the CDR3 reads TGTGCCAGCAGCCAAGGGCATCTCGACTATGGCTACACCTTC.

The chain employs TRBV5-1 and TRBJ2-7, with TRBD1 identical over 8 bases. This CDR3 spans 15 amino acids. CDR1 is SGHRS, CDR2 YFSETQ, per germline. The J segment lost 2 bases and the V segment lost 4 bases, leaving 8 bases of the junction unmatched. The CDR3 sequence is CASSATGVPPYEQYF. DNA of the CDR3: TGCGCCAGCAGCGCGACAGGGGTCCCCCCCTACGAGCAGTACTTC.

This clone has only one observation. The CDR3 sequence is CASSPVDREETQYF. CDR3 DNA: TGCGCCAGCAGCCCAGTGGACAGGGAAGAGACCCAGTACTTC. This sequence joins TRBV4-1 and TRBJ2-5; 8 bases are shared with TRBD1. This CDR3 spans 14 amino acids. V shed 4 bases, J shed 3 bases, and the junction held 4 bases outside the gene matches. Germline V lookup: CDR1 MGHRA, CDR2 YSYEKL.

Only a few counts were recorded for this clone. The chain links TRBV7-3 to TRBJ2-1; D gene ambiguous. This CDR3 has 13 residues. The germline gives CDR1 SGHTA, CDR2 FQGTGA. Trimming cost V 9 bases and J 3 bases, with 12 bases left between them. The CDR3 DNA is TGTGCCAGTCCGCGTTTCCACTACAATGAGCAGTTCTTC. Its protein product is CASPRFHYNEQFF. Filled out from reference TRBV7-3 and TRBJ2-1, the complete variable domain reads GAGVSQTPSNKVTEKGKYVELRCDPISGHTALYWYRQSLGQGPEFLIYFQGTGAADDSGLPNDRFFAVRPEGSVSTLKIQRTERGDSAVYLCASPRFHYNEQFFGPGTRLTVL.

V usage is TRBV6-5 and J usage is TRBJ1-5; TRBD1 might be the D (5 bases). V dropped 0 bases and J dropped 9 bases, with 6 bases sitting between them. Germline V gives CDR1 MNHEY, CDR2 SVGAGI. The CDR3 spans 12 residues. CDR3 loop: CASSYSGGPQHF. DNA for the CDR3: TGTGCCAGCAGTTACTCGGGGGGGCCCCAGCATTTT.

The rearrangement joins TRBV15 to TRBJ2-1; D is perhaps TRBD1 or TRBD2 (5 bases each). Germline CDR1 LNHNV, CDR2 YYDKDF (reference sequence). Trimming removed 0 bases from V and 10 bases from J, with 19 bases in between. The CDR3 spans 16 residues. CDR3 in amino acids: CATSRDYEPGRVEQFF. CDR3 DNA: TGTGCCACCAGCAGAGATTACGAGCCGGGACGAGTGGAGCAGTTCTTC.

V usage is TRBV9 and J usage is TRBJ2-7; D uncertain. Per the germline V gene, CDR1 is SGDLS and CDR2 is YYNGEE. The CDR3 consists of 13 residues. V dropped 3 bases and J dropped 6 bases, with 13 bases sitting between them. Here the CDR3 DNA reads TGTGCCAGCAGCGGAGTACCTACGGGCGAGCAGTACTTC. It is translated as CASSGVPTGEQYF. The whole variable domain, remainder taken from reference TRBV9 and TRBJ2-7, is DSGVTQTPKHLITATGQRVTLRCSPRSGDLSVYWYQQSLDQGLQFLIQYYNGEERAKGNILERFSAQQFPDLHSELNLSSLELGDSALYFCASSGVPTGEQYFGPGTRLTVT.

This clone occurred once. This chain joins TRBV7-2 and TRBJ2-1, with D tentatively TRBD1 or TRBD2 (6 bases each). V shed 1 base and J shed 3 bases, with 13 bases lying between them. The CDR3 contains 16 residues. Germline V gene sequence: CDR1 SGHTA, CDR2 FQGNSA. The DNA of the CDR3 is TGTGCCAGCAGCTTAGTGGGGGGCCTAGGCTACAATGAGCAGTTCTTC. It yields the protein CASSLVGGLGYNEQFF.

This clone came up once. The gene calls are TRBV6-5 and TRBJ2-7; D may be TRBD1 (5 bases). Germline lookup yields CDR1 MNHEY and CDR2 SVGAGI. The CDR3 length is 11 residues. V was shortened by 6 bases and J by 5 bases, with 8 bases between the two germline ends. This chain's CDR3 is CASRGLDEQYF. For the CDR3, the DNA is TGTGCCAGCAGGGGGCTGGACGAGCAGTACTTC.

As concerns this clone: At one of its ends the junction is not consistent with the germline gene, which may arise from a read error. CDR3 amino acids: CASSVDGGNAEAFF. CDR3 sequence (DNA): TGTGCCAGCAGCGTAGATGGGGGCAACGCTGAAGCTTTCTTT. The V and J genes are TRBV11-3 and TRBJ1-1; perhaps TRBD1 as D (6 bases). The CDR3 is made up of 14 amino acids. In germline, CDR1 is SGHNT, CDR2 YENEEA.

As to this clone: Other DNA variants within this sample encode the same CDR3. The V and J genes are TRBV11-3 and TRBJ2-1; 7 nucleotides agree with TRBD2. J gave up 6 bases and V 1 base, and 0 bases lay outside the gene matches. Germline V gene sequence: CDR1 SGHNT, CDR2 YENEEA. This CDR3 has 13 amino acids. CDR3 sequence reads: CASSLAGGNEQFF. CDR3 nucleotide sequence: TGTGCCAGCAGCTTAGCGGGGGGCAATGAGCAGTTCTTC.

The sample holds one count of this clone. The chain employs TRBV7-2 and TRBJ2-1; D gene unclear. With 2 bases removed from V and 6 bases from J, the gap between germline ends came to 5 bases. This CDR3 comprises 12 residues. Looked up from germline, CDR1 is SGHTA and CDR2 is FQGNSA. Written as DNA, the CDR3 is TGTGCCAGCAGCTTAAACTCCAATGAGCAGTTCTTC. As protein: CASSLNSNEQFF.